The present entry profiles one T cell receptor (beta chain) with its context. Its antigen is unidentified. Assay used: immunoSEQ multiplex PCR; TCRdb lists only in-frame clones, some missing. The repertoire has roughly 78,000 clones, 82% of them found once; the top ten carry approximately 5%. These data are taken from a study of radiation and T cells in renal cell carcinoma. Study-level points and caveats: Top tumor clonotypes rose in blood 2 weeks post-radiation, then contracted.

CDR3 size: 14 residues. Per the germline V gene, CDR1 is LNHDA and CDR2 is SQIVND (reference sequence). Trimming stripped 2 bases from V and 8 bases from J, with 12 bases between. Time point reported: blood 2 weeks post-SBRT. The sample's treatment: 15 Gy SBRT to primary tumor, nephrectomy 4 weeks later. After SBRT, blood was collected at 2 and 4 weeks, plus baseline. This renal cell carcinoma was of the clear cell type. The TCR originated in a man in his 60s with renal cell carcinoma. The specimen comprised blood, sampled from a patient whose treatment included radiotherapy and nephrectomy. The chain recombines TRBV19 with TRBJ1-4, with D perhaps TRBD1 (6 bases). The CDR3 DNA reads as TGTGCCAGTAGTATAAGGGGGGACCAAGAAAAACTGTTTTTT. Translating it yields CASSIRGDQEKLFF.